A single sample is the source of the 28 T cell receptor beta chains below, sequenced in a study of cytomegalovirus exposure and HLA in healthy donors. Vbeta (60) and Jbeta (13) primers were used in the PCR. Assay: immunoSEQ multiplex PCR; the TCRdb copy retains only in-frame clones and omits some. The table has about 100,000 clones, 73% seen once. Sequenced: PBMCs. The origin of the receptors is a man aged 40-49 years in good health and CMV-seronegative.

This clone was observed a handful of times. This chain links TRBV4-1 with TRBJ1-1; tentatively, D is TRBD1 (5 bases). The V gene lost 1 base and the J gene lost 0 bases, with 15 bases spanning the gap. The CDR3 contains 17 residues. Germline-derived CDR1 and CDR2 are MGHRA and YSYEKL. CDR3 protein: CASSQGGRGRMNTEAFF. Written as DNA, the CDR3 is TGCGCCAGCAGCCAAGGTGGGAGGGGAAGGATGAACACTGAAGCTTTCTTT.

This chain connects TRBV30 to TRBJ1-2; D may be TRBD1 (5 bases). Looked up from germline, CDR1 is GTSNPN and CDR2 is SVGIG (reference sequence). The CDR3 consists of 13 residues. Trimming took off 1 base at V and 4 bases at J, with 10 bases between the two ends. CDR3 amino acids: CAWSEGYSYGYTF. CDR3 in DNA: TGTGCCTGGAGTGAGGGGTATAGCTATGGCTACACCTTC.

This clone was seen just once. The chain links TRBV11-2 to TRBJ1-1; 12 nucleotides align to TRBD1. Unmatched junction bases numbered 4, after V lost 10 bases and J lost 7 bases. This CDR3 spans 12 amino acids. The germline CDR1 and CDR2 sequences are SGHAT and FQNNGV. As DNA, the CDR3 is TGTGCCACCGGGACAGGGGGCAATGAAGCTTTCTTT. Protein product: CATGTGGNEAFF.

The CDR3 DNA sequence: TGTGCCAGCAGCTGGGCCCAGGGTGAAGCTTTCTTT. Protein: CASSWAQGEAFF. The chain carries TRBV5-5 and TRBJ1-1; maybe TRBD1 (5 bases). This CDR3 region has 12 residues. Deletions cut 3 bases from V and 7 bases from J, with 10 bases between. The germline V gene encodes CDR1 SGHKS and CDR2 YYEKEE (reference sequence).

This rearrangement joins TRBV6-5 to TRBJ2-7, with D perhaps TRBD2 (6 bases). V was shortened by 7 bases and J by 4 bases, with 20 bases between the two germline ends. The germline V gene encodes CDR1 MNHEY and CDR2 SVGAGI. The CDR3 has 15 residues. In DNA, the CDR3 is TGTGCCAGCACCGTAAGGGGCGATCTAGCGTACGAGCAGTACTTC. Its protein product is CASTVRGDLAYEQYF.

The CDR3 DNA is TGTGCCAGCAGCCCCCAGCCCGACAGGGTATGGACCGGGGAGCTGTTTTTT. Its protein is CASSPQPDRVWTGELFF. The chain carries TRBV11-2 and TRBJ2-2; 7 bases agree with TRBD1. This CDR3 contains 17 residues. Germline CDR1 is SGHAT and CDR2 is FQNNGV. V dropped 5 bases and J dropped 5; count of bases not matched to a gene: 14.

V and J are TRBV2 and TRBJ2-7; weak D call: TRBD1 (5 bases). Trimming shortened V by 6 bases and J by 5 bases, and 17 bases separated the two germline ends. There are 14 residues in the CDR3. In germline, CDR1 is SNHLY, CDR2 FYNNEI. In DNA, the CDR3 is TGTGCCAGCAGCCCCCCCGCGCGACAGAACGAGCAGTACTTC. Protein product: CASSPPARQNEQYF.

This sequence joins TRBV2 and TRBJ1-5; D unclear. Per germline, CDR1 SNHLY and CDR2 FYNNEI. V lost 2 bases, J lost 1 base, and 6 bases lay in between. The CDR3 length is 14 residues. The CDR3: CASSELSSNQPQHF. In DNA form, the CDR3 reads TGTGCCAGCAGTGAACTTAGCAGCAATCAGCCCCAGCATTTT.

This clone was recorded only once. The chain uses TRBV19 and TRBJ2-7; maybe TRBD1 (7 bases). Trimming took 9 bases from V and 0 from J, leaving 15 bases between them. The CDR3 length is 14 residues. From germline, CDR1 is LNHDA and CDR2 SQIVND (reference sequence). In nucleotides, the CDR3 is TGTGCCAGCGCGGGACAGTCCCTCTCCTACGAGCAGTACTTC. This gives the protein CASAGQSLSYEQYF.

This clone was observed a handful of times. This same CDR3 is encoded by further DNA sequences in the sample. The gene calls are TRBV6-5 and TRBJ1-2; the D is unclear. The CDR3 covers 15 residues. Germline lookup yields CDR1 MNHEY and CDR2 SVGAGI. V shed 4 bases and J shed 0 bases, with 12 bases lying between them. CDR3 protein: CASSSIGGPNYGYTF. As DNA, the CDR3 is TGTGCCAGCAGTTCCATTGGCGGGCCTAACTATGGCTACACCTTC.

This chain joins TRBV4-2 and TRBJ2-1, with D maybe TRBD2 (6 bases). V gave up 1 base and J gave up 2 bases, with 15 bases separating them. The CDR3 contains 17 residues. Per germline, CDR1 LGHNA and CDR2 YNFKEQ. The chain's CDR3 is CASSQALYGGTYNEQFF. The CDR3 DNA follows: TGTGCCAGCAGCCAAGCTCTGTACGGGGGAACCTACAATGAGCAGTTCTTC.

This clone has only a few counts. This chain joins TRBV5-4 and TRBJ2-6, with D possibly matching TRBD2 (6 bases). Per the germline V gene, CDR1 is SGHNT and CDR2 is YYREEE (reference sequence). V gave up 0 bases and J gave up 2 bases, with 12 bases separating them. This CDR3 has 17 amino acids. Here the CDR3 reads CASSLVKEGTGANVLTF. As DNA, the CDR3 is TGTGCCAGCAGCTTGGTCAAGGAGGGTACTGGGGCCAACGTCCTGACTTTC.

The rearrangement uses TRBV5-1 and TRBJ2-2, with TRBD2 matching 12 bases. The CDR3 has 17 residues. Losses at the gene ends were 7 bases for V and 7 bases for J; bases not matched to a gene: 14. Germline CDR1 reads SGHRS; CDR2 reads YFSETQ. In DNA form, the CDR3 reads TGCGCCAGCTCCCTGAGGCTAGCGGGGGGGAGCGGCGGGGAGCTGTTTTTT. It yields the protein CASSLRLAGGSGGELFF.

V gene TRBV4-1 combines with J gene TRBJ1-2, with 7 bases lining up with TRBD1. Germline V gene data show CDR1 as MGHRA and CDR2 as YSYEKL. The length of the CDR3 is 14 residues. With 1 base clipped from V and 6 bases from J, the junction kept 5 bases outside the gene matches. The DNA of the CDR3 is TGCGCCAGCAGCCAAGCCCAGGACAGGCATGGCTACACCTTC. Translating it yields CASSQAQDRHGYTF.

The chain employs TRBV23-1 and TRBJ2-3, with TRBD2 identical over 13 bases. TRBV23-1 is annotated as an ORF whose role is uncertain. The V and J ends lost 0 bases and 4 bases, in that order; junction bases with no gene match: 1. The CDR3 is 16 amino acids. The CDR3 region has the DNA TGCGCCAGCAGTCAATCAACTAGCGGGGGGGCAGATACGCAGTATTTT. Its protein product is CASSQSTSGGADTQYF.

About this clone itself: Mismatch with germline at one junction end may stem from a read error. The DNA of the CDR3 is TGTGCCAGCAGCGATACAGGGGGCACGGATACGCAGTATTTT. The encoded protein is CASSDTGGTDTQYF. This chain links TRBV7-9 with TRBJ2-3, with 9 bases fitting TRBD1. This CDR3 is built from 14 residues. The germline V gene has CDR1 SEHNR and CDR2 FQNEAQ (reference sequence). Drawing the rest from reference TRBV7-9 and TRBJ2-3, the complete variable domain is DTGVSQNPRHKITKRGQNVTFRCDPISEHNRLYWYRQTLGQGPEFLTYFQNEAQLEKSRLLSDRFSAERPKGSFSTLEIQRTEQGDSAMYLCASSDTGGTDTQYFGPGTRLTVL.

This chain links TRBV6-6 with TRBJ2-2; 8 nucleotides line up with TRBD1. V gave up 6 bases and J gave up 1 base; unmatched junction bases: 7. Per the germline V gene, CDR1 is MNHNY and CDR2 is SVGAGI (reference sequence). CDR3 length: 16 amino acids. For the CDR3, the DNA is TGTGCCAGCAGATTTCCCGGGACAGGGAACACCGGGGAGCTGTTTTTT. Protein sequence: CASRFPGTGNTGELFF.

The chain carries TRBV28 and TRBJ2-7, with TRBD1 matching 8 bases. The CDR3 sequence is 17 residues long. CDR1 MDHEN and CDR2 SYDVKM come from the germline V gene. Trimming at V came to 3 bases and at J to 1 base, leaving 11 bases not matched to a gene. CDR3 DNA sequence: TGTGCCAGCAGTTTGCAGCCGGGACAGGCACAATCCTACGAGCAGTACTTC. Amino acid sequence: CASSLQPGQAQSYEQYF.

This sequence joins TRBV6-1 and TRBJ1-2; no clear D gene. V was pared by 10 bases and J by 4 bases, with 16 bases between. The CDR3 is 13 amino acids. Germline values: CDR1 MNHNS, CDR2 SASEGT. The CDR3 DNA sequence: TGTGCCACACTTGCCCGAGCGTCCTATGGCTACACCTTC. The encoded protein is CATLARASYGYTF.

CDR3 DNA: TGCGCCAGCAGCCCGACGATCAGGGGGGCTAATTCACCCCTCCACTTT. It yields the protein CASSPTIRGANSPLHF. The chain has TRBV5-1 and TRBJ1-6, with TRBD1 matching 7 bases. The germline gives CDR1 SGHRS, CDR2 YFSETQ. J gave up 6 bases and V 4 bases, and 10 bases lay outside the gene matches. The CDR3 has 16 residues. Complete variable domain (other parts from reference TRBV5-1 and TRBJ1-6): KAGVTQTPRYLIKTRGQQVTLSCSPISGHRSVSWYQQTPGQGLQFLFEYFSETQRNKGNFPGRFSGRQFSNSRSEMNVSTLELGDSALYLCASSPTIRGANSPLHFGNGTRLTVT.

The chain links TRBV10-2 to TRBJ2-7; tentative D call: TRBD1 (6 bases). The CDR3 has 14 residues. The germline V and J ends were trimmed by 6 bases and 3 bases, with 15 bases remaining between them. Germline V gives CDR1 WSHSY, CDR2 SAAADI. DNA of the CDR3: TGCGCCAGCAGGGCAAAGGGGGAAATCTACGAGCAGTACTTC. Amino acids: CASRAKGEIYEQYF.

A note on this clone: An end of the junction does not agree with germline; a read error may underlie this. The rearrangement joins TRBV10-2 to TRBJ2-5, with 10 bases lining up with TRBD1. This CDR3 is built from 15 residues. Germline values: CDR1 WSHSY, CDR2 SAAADI. The CDR3 DNA is TGCGCCAGCGGTGAACCGGGACAGGGGCCAGGGACCCAGTACTTC. Encoded protein: CASGEPGQGPGTQYF.

V and J are TRBV15 and TRBJ2-5; possibly TRBD2 for D (6 bases). CDR1 and CDR2 (germline): LNHNV, YYDKDF (reference sequence). The CDR3 totals 16 residues. Trimming took 1 base from V and 5 from J, leaving 17 bases between them. The CDR3 protein is CATSRVGRGAGETQYF. The CDR3 nucleotides are TGTGCCACCAGCAGAGTGGGGCGGGGAGCCGGGGAGACCCAGTACTTC.

The V and J genes are TRBV27 and TRBJ1-5, with D maybe TRBD1 (5 bases). V shed 1 base and J shed 5 bases, with 15 bases lying between them. This CDR3 spans 16 amino acids. Germline V gene sequence: CDR1 MNHEY, CDR2 SMNVEV (reference sequence). This chain's CDR3 is CASSLLSGVQHQPQHF. CDR3 DNA: TGTGCCAGCAGTTTATTATCGGGGGTCCAACATCAGCCCCAGCATTTT.

V gene TRBV13 combines with J gene TRBJ2-7; 7 nucleotides align to TRBD1. This CDR3 is built from 16 residues. The germline V gene encodes CDR1 PRHDT and CDR2 FYEKMQ (reference sequence). V shed 3 bases, J shed 5 bases, and the junction held 13 bases outside the gene matches. The CDR3 protein is CASSFGRGNRGHEQYF. CDR3 sequence (DNA): TGTGCCAGCAGCTTCGGTCGGGGTAACAGGGGCCACGAGCAGTACTTC.

In its sample, this clone was seen a few times. J is TRBJ1-2 and V is TRBV10-3; a weak D match, TRBD1 (5 bases). The germline CDR1 and CDR2 sequences are ENHRY and SYGVKD. The CDR3 has 13 amino acids. The V end lost 3 bases, the J end lost 3 bases, and 8 bases lay between the germline ends. CDR3 loop: CAISERGYYGYTF. DNA for the CDR3: TGTGCCATCAGTGAAAGGGGTTACTATGGCTACACCTTC.

This chain connects TRBV5-1 to TRBJ2-3; 10 bases map to TRBD1. The CDR3 length is 17 residues. V lost 4 bases to trimming and J lost 2 bases; unmatched junction nucleotides: 10. The germline V gene has CDR1 SGHRS and CDR2 YFSETQ. The CDR3 loop reads CASSPTGTGVSTDTQYF. The CDR3 bases are TGCGCCAGCAGCCCAACCGGGACAGGGGTCTCCACAGATACGCAGTATTTT.

This clone was observed a handful of times. The chain is built from TRBV7-8 and TRBJ1-5; D call uncertain. The CDR3 is made up of 14 amino acids. V was cut by 3 bases and J by 3 bases, with 9 bases left in between. Per germline, CDR1 SGHVS and CDR2 FQNEAQ. The CDR3 sequence: CASSLGVANQPQHF. The CDR3 nucleotides are TGTGCCAGCAGCTTGGGTGTAGCCAATCAGCCCCAGCATTTT.